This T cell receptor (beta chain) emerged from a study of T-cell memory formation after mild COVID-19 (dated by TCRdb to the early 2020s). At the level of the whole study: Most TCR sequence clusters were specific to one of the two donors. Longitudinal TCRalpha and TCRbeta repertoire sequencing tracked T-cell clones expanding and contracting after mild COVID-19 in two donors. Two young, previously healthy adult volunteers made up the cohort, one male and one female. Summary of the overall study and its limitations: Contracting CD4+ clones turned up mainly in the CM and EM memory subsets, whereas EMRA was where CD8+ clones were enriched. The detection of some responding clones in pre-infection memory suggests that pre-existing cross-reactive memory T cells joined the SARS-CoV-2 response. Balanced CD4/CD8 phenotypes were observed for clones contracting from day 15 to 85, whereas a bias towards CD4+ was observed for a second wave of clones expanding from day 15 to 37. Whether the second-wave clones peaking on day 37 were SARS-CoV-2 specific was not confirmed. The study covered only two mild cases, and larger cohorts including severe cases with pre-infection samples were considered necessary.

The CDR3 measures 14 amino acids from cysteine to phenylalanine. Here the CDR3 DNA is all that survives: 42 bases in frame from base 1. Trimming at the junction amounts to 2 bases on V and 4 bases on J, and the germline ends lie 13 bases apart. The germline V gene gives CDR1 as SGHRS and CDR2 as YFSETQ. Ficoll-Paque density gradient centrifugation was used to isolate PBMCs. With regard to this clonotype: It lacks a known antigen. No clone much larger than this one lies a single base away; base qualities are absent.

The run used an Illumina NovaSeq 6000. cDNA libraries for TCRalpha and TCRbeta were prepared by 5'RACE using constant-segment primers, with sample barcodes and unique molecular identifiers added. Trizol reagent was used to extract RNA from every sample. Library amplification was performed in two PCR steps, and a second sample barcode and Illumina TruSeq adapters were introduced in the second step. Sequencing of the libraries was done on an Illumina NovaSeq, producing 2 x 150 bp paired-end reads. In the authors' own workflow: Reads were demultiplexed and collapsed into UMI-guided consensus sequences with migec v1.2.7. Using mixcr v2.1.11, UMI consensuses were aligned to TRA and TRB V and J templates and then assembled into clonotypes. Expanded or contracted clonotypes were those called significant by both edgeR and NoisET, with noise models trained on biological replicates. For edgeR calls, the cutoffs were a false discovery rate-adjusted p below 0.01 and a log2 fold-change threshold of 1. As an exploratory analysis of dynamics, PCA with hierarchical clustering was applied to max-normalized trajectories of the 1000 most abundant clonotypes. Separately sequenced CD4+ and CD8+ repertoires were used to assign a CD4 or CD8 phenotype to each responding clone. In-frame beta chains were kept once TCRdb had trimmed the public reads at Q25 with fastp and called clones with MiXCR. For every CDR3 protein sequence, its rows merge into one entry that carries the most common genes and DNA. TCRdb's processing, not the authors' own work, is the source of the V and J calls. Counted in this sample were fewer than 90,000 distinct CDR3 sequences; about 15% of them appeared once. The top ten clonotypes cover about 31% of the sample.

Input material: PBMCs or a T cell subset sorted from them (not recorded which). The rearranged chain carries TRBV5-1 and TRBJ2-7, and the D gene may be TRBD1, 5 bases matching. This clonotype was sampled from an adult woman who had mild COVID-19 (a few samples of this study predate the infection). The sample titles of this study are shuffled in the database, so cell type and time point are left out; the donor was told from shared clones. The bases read TGCGCCAGCAGCTTCGGACATACGAGGTACGAGCAGTACTTC. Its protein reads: CASSFGHTRYEQYF.